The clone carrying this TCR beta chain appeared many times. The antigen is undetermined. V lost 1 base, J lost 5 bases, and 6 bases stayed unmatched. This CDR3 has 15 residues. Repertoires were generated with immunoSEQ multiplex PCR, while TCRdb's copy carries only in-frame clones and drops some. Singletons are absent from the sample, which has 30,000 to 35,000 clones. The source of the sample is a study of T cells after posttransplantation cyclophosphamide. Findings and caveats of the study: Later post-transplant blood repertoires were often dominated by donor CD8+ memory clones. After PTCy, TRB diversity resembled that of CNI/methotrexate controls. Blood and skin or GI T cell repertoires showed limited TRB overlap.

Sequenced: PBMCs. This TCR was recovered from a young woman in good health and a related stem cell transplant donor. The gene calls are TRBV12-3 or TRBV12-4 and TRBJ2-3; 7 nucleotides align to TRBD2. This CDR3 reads CASSLDGGRLDTQYF. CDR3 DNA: TGTGCCAGCAGTTTAGACGGGGGGAGGTTAGATACGCAGTATTTT.